This paragraph reports one T cell receptor beta chain. Its matching antigen is unknown. The source of the sample is a study of early T cells in non-severe SARS-CoV-2 infection. Across the whole study: Investigators sequenced bulk RNA drawn from unsorted whole blood, and chains remained unpaired.

Individual cDNA molecules received unique molecular identifiers. MiXCR, run by TCRdb on the 5' RACE reads, gives a single entry per CDR3 protein. The sample yields tens of thousands of distinct CDR3 sequences, roughly an eighth seen once. Findings and caveats of the study: Lookups in VDJdb leaned toward anti-spike CD8 responses and missed private and CD4 specificities.

In germline, CDR1 is LGHNA, CDR2 YNFKEQ. CDR3 length: 14 residues. V lost 1 base, J lost 2 bases, and 9 bases lay in between. The sequence was collected from an adult who was a healthcare worker with PCR-confirmed SARS-CoV-2 infection or an uninfected control (not recorded which). Sequenced material: whole blood. The chain uses TRBV4-2 and TRBJ2-7, with D hard to call. The DNA of the CDR3 is TGTGCCAGCAGCCAAGGGCAGCCAGCCTACGAGCAGTACTTC. This encodes CASSQGQPAYEQYF.